The source of this T cell receptor beta chain is a study of OX40 agonist ivuxolimab in advanced cancers. For the study in its entirety: Ivuxolimab was an agonistic, fully human IgG2 monoclonal antibody directed against OX40 (CD134), a costimulatory receptor. In the dose-escalation cohort, around four fifths of patients were male, and the mean age was 60 years with a range of roughly 20 to 85. Intravenous ivuxolimab was administered to patients every 2 weeks at six dose levels: 0.01, 0.1, 0.3, 1.5, 3 and 10 mg/kg. Patients were allowed to have had prior anti-PD-1, anti-PD-L1 or anti-CTLA-4 therapy, and roughly 40% of the dose-escalation patients had previously received checkpoint inhibitors. Peripheral TCRbeta sequencing was intended to test whether TCR sequence diversity was altered and clonal T-cell expansion was caused by ivuxolimab. Of the approximately 50 patients in dose escalation, 19 had hepatocellular carcinoma, around 15 had melanoma, 9 had renal cell carcinoma and 9 had head and neck cancer. Three dose-escalation patients achieved partial responses, one with hepatocellular carcinoma and two with cutaneous melanoma. The monotherapy dose-escalation portion (N = 52 patients) of the phase I ivuxolimab trial is reported in the paper.

As to this clone: Its antigen is currently not known. No much larger clonotype is one base removed from it; base qualities were not supplied.

The full study reports these points: Low levels of normalized T-cell clonal expansion were also seen in some patients who did not respond. After ivuxolimab, expanded clones were on average more numerous among CD8+ T cells than among CD4+ T cells. Partial responders in the 0.1-3.0 mg/kg groups had among the lowest normalized peripheral clonal expansion, especially among CD8+ T cells. Clonal expansion of both CD4+ and CD8+ blood T cells was observed from baseline to week 6 at doses 0.1 to 3.0 mg/kg. The antigen specificity of the peripheral T cells that underwent clonal expansion was not determined.

To sequence the TCRbeta CDR3 region, genomic DNA was isolated from the sorted cells. The immunoSEQ Assay was used for sequencing of TCRbeta CDR3 regions. TCRdb provides this immuneACCESS table in a form limited to in-frame rearrangements. Some clones are lacking; in checked studies, under half of them reflect an unresolved V gene, and why the rest are absent is not known. Present in this sample are roughly 7,000 clones, about 84% of which were seen just once. The ten largest account for 15% to 20% of the sample. Trimming leaves V shorter by 4 bases and J shorter by 5 bases, with the junction holding 7 bases beyond the gene matches. The germline V gene provides CDR1 SGHDN and CDR2 FVKESK. Taken from cysteine to phenylalanine, the CDR3 has 14 residues. The entry retains the CDR3 DNA only, 42 bases that are in frame from base 1. The trial excluded patients who had a history of autoimmune disease or were on systemic immunosuppression. Peripheral blood for TCR sequencing was drawn from every dose cohort at baseline, at cycle 4 day 1 and at cycle 7 day 1. Samples were obtained from an open-label, multicenter, first-in-human phase I dose-escalation trial of ivuxolimab. Adults with locally advanced or metastatic melanoma, renal cell, hepatocellular, or head and neck squamous cell carcinoma were enrolled in the trial. Before TCR sequencing, CD4+ T cells and CD8+ T cells were sorted from peripheral blood as separate populations.

The source is an adult with an advanced solid tumor such as melanoma, head and neck, liver or kidney cancer. Recombination linked TRBV14 to TRBJ2-7; the central 8 bases match TRBD1. The sample here was CD4+ or CD8+ T cells sorted from blood, taken in a trial of the OX40 agonist ivuxolimab. CDR3 loop: CASSPLTGGHEQYF. The nucleotide sequence reads as follows: TGTGCCAGCAGCCCCTTAACAGGGGGTCACGAGCAGTACTTC.